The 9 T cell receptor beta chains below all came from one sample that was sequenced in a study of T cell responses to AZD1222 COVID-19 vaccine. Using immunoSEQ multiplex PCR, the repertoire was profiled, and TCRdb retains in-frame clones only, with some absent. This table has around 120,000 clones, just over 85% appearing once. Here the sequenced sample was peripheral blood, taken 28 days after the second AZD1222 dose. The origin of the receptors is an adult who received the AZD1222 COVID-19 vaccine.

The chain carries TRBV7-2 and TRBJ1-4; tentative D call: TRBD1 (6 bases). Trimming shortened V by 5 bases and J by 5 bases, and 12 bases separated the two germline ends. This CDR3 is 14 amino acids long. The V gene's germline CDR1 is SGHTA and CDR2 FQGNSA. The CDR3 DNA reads TGTGCCAGCAGCATGGGACATCGGAATGAAAAACTGTTTTTT. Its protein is CASSMGHRNEKLFF.

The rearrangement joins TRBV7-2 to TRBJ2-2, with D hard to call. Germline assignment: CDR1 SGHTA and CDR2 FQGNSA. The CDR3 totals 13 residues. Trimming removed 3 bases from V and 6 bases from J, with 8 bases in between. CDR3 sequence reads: CASSFARPGELFF. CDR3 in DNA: TGTGCCAGCAGCTTTGCTAGACCCGGGGAGCTGTTTTTT.

The CDR3 sequence: CSVRRVDTGELFF. In nucleotides, the CDR3 is TGCAGCGTTCGCAGGGTTGACACCGGGGAGCTGTTTTTT. The chain joins TRBV29-1 to TRBJ2-2; a weak D match, TRBD1 (5 bases). The CDR3 runs 13 residues. Germline V CDR1 and CDR2: SQVTM, ANQGSEA. Trimming shortened V by 5 bases and J by 3 bases, and 10 bases separated the two germline ends.

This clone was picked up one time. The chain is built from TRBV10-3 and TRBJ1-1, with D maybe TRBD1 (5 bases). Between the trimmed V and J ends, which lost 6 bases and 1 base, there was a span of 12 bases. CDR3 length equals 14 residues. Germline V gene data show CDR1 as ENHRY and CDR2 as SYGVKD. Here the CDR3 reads CAISPGRENTEAFF. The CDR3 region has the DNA TGTGCCATCAGCCCGGGACGGGAGAACACTGAAGCTTTCTTT.

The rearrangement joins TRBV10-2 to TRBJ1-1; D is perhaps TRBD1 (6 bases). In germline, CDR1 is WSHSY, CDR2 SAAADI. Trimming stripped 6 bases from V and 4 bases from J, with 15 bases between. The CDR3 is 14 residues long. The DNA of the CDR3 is TGCGCCAGCAGGGAAATTGGGACAACCACTGAAGCTTTCTTT. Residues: CASREIGTTTEAFF.

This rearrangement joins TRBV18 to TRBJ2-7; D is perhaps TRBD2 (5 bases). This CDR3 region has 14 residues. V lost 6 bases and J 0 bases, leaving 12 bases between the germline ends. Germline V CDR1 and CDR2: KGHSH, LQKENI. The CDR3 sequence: CASSDVGSSYEQYF. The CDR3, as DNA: TGTGCCAGCTCGGATGTAGGGAGCTCCTACGAGCAGTACTTC.

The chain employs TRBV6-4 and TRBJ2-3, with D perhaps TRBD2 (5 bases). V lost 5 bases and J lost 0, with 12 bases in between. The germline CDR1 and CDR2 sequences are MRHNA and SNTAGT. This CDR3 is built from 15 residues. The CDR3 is CASSRYGESTDTQYF. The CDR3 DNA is TGTGCCAGCAGTCGTTACGGGGAAAGCACAGATACGCAGTATTTT.

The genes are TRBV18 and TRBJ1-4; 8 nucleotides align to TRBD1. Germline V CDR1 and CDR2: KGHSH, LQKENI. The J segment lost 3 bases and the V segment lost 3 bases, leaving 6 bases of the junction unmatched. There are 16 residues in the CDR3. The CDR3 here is CASSPGQVKANEKLFF. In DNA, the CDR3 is TGTGCCAGCTCACCGGGACAGGTCAAAGCTAATGAAAAACTGTTTTTT.

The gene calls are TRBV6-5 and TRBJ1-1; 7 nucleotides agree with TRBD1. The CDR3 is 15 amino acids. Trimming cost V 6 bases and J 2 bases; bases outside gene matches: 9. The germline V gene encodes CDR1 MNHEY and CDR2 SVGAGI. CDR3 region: CASRGWGQLNTEAFF. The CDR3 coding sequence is TGTGCCAGCAGGGGATGGGGACAGCTTAACACTGAAGCTTTCTTT.